This T cell receptor (beta chain) was captured by sequencing in a study of CD8+CD57+ T cells in acquired aplastic anemia. Whole-study context: Isolated CD4+ and CD8+ cells, once sorted, yielded DNA averaging about 3.2 ug.

Profiles of TCR beta VDJ and CDR3 were generated from a genomic DNA template. TCRdb ran MiXCR on the reads and lists one entry per CDR3 protein. The table has approximately 81,000 distinct CDR3 sequences, about 45% seen once. CDR1 is SGHRS, CDR2 YFSETQ, per germline. V lost 7 bases, J lost 6 bases, and 18 bases lay in between. The CDR3 extends over 14 amino acids. The sequence was collected from a human donor in good health, serving as a control. What was sequenced was sorted CD4+, CD8+, or CD8+CD57+ T cells (not recorded which) from PBMCs. The chain has TRBV5-1 and TRBJ2-3; tentatively, D is TRBD1 or TRBD2 (5 bases each). CDR3 sequence: CASLRDPGRDTQYF. In DNA, the CDR3 is TGCGCCAGCCTACGGGACCCAGGGCGGGATACGCAGTATTTT. The variable domain in full, with the rest retrieved from reference TRBV5-1 and TRBJ2-3, is KAGVTQTPRYLIKTRGQQVTLSCSPISGHRSVSWYQQTPGQGLQFLFEYFSETQRNKGNFPGRFSGRQFSNSRSEMNVSTLELGDSALYLCASLRDPGRDTQYFGPGTRLTVL.